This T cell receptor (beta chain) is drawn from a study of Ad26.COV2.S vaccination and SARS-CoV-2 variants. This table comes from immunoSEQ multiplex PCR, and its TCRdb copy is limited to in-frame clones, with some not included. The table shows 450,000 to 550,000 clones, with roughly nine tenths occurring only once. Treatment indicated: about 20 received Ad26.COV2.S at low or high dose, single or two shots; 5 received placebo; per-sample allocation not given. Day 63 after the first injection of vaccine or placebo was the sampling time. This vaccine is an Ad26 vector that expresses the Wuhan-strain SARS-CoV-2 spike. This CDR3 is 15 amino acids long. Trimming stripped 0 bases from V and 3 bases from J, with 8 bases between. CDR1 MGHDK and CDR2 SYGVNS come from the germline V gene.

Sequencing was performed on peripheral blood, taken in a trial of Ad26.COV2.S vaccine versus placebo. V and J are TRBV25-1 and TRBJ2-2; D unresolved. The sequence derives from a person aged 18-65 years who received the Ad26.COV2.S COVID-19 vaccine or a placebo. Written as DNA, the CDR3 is TGTGCCAGCAGTGAATATTTGGATTACACCGGGGAGCTGTTTTTT. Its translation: CASSEYLDYTGELFF.